What follows are 17 T cell receptor beta chains derived from one specimen sequenced in a study of CD8 T cells in ankylosing spondylitis. Which antigens these TCRs recognize remains unknown. Findings and caveats of the study: Typical of ankylosing spondylitis blood, it appeared, was a TCR beta motif of roughly eight highly homologous variants.

TCRdb recomputed calls from the 5' RACE reads with MiXCR, one row per CDR3 protein. Here the sample spans 700,000 to 1,000,000 distinct CDR3 sequences, approximately 10% being singletons. Sequencing input: blood, either unsorted or a sorted T cell fraction (not recorded which). The receptors shown here come from a male donor with ankylosing spondylitis.

This sequence joins TRBV7-8 and TRBJ2-2; TRBD1 might be the D (5 bases). CDR1 and CDR2 from the germline V gene are SGHVS and FQNEAQ. The CDR3 is 15 amino acids. V was clipped by 5 bases and J by 2 bases, with 12 bases between them. Here the CDR3 reads CASSARTINTGELFF. The CDR3, as DNA: TGTGCCAGCAGCGCTAGGACAATTAACACCGGGGAGCTGTTTTTT. The entire variable domain, with the rest obtained from reference TRBV7-8 and TRBJ2-2, is as follows: GAGVSQSPRYKVAKRGQDVALRCDPISGHVSLFWYQQALGQGPEFLTYFQNEAQLDKSGLPSDRFFAERPEGSVSTLKIQRTQQEDSAVYLCASSARTINTGELFFGEGSRLTVL.

This clonotype was seen only a few times. This chain links TRBV27 with TRBJ2-7; tentative D call: TRBD1 (5 bases). The germline CDR1 and CDR2 sequences are MNHEY and SMNVEV (reference sequence). The V end was cut by 8 bases, the J end by 1 base, with 15 bases between. This CDR3 comprises 14 residues. The CDR3 sequence: CASPSQDPSYEQYF. In DNA, the CDR3 is TGTGCCAGCCCCTCACAGGACCCGTCCTACGAGCAGTACTTC.

There are a few counts of this clonotype. The chain has TRBV19 and TRBJ2-1; 14 bases agree with TRBD2. This CDR3 is built from 20 residues. Germline V gene sequence: CDR1 LNHDA, CDR2 SQIVND (reference sequence). V gave up 6 bases and J gave up 6 bases; unmatched junction bases: 19. The CDR3 is CASSSASTGTSGRWGNEQFF. In DNA, the CDR3 is TGTGCCAGTAGCTCGGCCTCCACCGGGACTAGCGGGAGATGGGGCAATGAGCAGTTCTTC. The full variable domain, completed using reference TRBV19 and TRBJ2-1, is DGGITQSPKYLFRKEGQNVTLSCEQNLNHDAMYWYRQDPGQGLRLIYYSQIVNDFQKGDIAEGYSVSREKKESFPLTVTSAQKNPTAFYLCASSSASTGTSGRWGNEQFFGPGTRLTVL.

A few counts support this clonotype. The chain combines TRBV6-5 with TRBJ1-2; 7 positions agree with TRBD1. CDR1 is MNHEY and CDR2 is SVGAGI in the germline V gene. The CDR3 is made up of 14 amino acids. The ends lost 4 bases at V and 4 bases at J; junction bases unmatched: 6. CDR3 DNA sequence: TGTGCCAGCAGTTTTTTAGGGGGCGGCTATGGCTACACCTTC. Its translation is CASSFLGGGYGYTF.

This clonotype turned up a few times. The chain has TRBV7-2 and TRBJ2-3, with 7 bases that match TRBD2. Per germline, CDR1 SGHTA and CDR2 FQGNSA. The V segment lost 5 bases and the J segment 1 base; nucleotides outside the gene matches: 6. The CDR3 covers 15 residues. This chain's CDR3 is CASSPASGRTDTQYF. The CDR3 DNA reads as TGTGCCAGCAGCCCGGCTAGCGGACGCACAGATACGCAGTATTTT.

This clonotype was found many times. The V gene is TRBV10-3, the J gene TRBJ1-1; perhaps TRBD1 as D (6 bases). The CDR3 is 12 residues long. Germline lookup yields CDR1 ENHRY and CDR2 SYGVKD. Trimming left V 3 bases short and J 7 bases short, with 9 bases between. Written as DNA, the CDR3 is TGTGCCATCAGTGAACAGGGAGATGAAGCTTTCTTT. It codes for CAISEQGDEAFF.

This clonotype has a handful of counts. The J gene is TRBJ2-7, the V gene TRBV24-1; the D gene could be TRBD1 or TRBD2 (5 bases each). Germline V gene data show CDR1 as KGHDR and CDR2 as SFDVKD. V lost 9 bases and J lost 8, with 13 bases in between. This CDR3 has 11 amino acids. This CDR3 is CATGDLSKQYF. The CDR3 DNA is TGTGCCACCGGGGACCTCTCGAAGCAGTACTTC.

Remarks on this clonotype: A much bigger clone sits one base away, suggesting this may be a read error. The chain's CDR3 is CASRTASSYNEQYF. CDR3 in DNA: TGTGCCAGCAGGACTGCGAGCTCCTACAATGAGCAGTACTTC. This chain uses TRBV6-2 or TRBV6-3 with TRBJ2-1; no clear D. The closer fit of TRBJ2-7 to the DNA end suggests the J call may be wrong. CDR1 is MNHEY and CDR2 is SVGEGT in the germline V gene. The CDR3 has 14 residues.

In this sample, this clonotype turned up many times. In DNA, the CDR3 is TGTGCCATCAGTGAGGTACCACCAGATACGCAGTATTTT. Translation gives CAISEVPPDTQYF. The V and J genes are TRBV10-3 and TRBJ2-3; D gene ambiguous. CDR1 and CDR2 (germline): ENHRY, SYGVKD. The CDR3 has 13 amino acids. V lost 2 bases and J lost 4, with 7 bases in between.

The chain links TRBV18 to TRBJ2-3; D possibly matches TRBD1 or TRBD2 (6 bases each). The CDR3 is made up of 16 amino acids. Trimming took 3 bases from V and 0 from J, leaving 13 bases between them. The germline CDR1 and CDR2 sequences are KGHSH and LQKENI. This chain's CDR3 is CASSPRGRASTDTQYF. The CDR3 nucleotides are TGTGCCAGCTCACCCCGGGGGCGGGCCAGCACAGATACGCAGTATTTT.

This clonotype was seen a handful of times. The gene calls are TRBV12-3 or TRBV12-4 and TRBJ2-5, with TRBD2 as a possible D gene (5 bases). The CDR3 spans 13 residues. With 5 bases removed from V and 4 bases from J, the gap between germline ends came to 11 bases. The CDR3 spells CASSALVRETQYF. CDR3 in DNA: TGTGCCAGCAGTGCACTAGTCCGAGAGACCCAGTACTTC.

In this sample, this clonotype turned up a few times. This chain joins TRBV30 and TRBJ1-2, with 9 bases lining up with TRBD1. The V segment lost 6 bases and the J segment 3 bases; nucleotides outside the gene matches: 11. Germline V gives CDR1 GTSNPN, CDR2 SVGIG (reference sequence). This CDR3 region has 15 residues. The CDR3 protein is CACRPRRDRDYGYTF. The CDR3, as DNA: TGTGCCTGTCGGCCTCGTAGGGACAGGGACTATGGCTACACCTTC.

This clonotype has just a few counts. The chain uses TRBV4-3 and TRBJ1-2; D perhaps matches TRBD1 (6 bases). This CDR3 has 15 amino acids. The V gene lost 2 bases and the J gene lost 0 bases, with 10 bases spanning the gap. CDR1 LGHNA and CDR2 YSLEER come from the germline V gene. CDR3 in amino acids: CASSQRGTPNYGYTF. The CDR3, as DNA: TGCGCCAGCAGCCAAAGAGGGACACCTAACTATGGCTACACCTTC.

This clonotype was seen ten or more times. CDR3 sequence (DNA): TGTGCCAGCGGGGGGACCCCAGATACGCAGTATTTT. As protein: CASGGTPDTQYF. The chain couples TRBV4-2 to TRBJ2-3; a weak D match, TRBD2 (6 bases). The CDR3 totals 12 residues. Germline values: CDR1 LGHNA, CDR2 YNFKEQ. Trimming removed 8 bases from V and 4 bases from J, with 10 bases in between.

There are a few counts of this clonotype. This rearrangement joins TRBV9 to TRBJ2-1; D is ambiguous. Deletions cut 0 bases from V and 4 bases from J, with 5 bases between. The CDR3 totals 13 residues. Germline V lookup: CDR1 SGDLS, CDR2 YYNGEE. CDR3 bases: TGTGCCAGCAGCGTAGCGTTATACAATGAGCAGTTCTTC. This encodes CASSVALYNEQFF.

Concerning this clonotype: It may be a read error: a sequence one base away is much more abundant. The conserved final phenylalanine or tryptophan is absent from the CDR3, which likely points to a read error. This chain uses TRBV4-1 with TRBJ2-3, with D hard to call. The V gene lost 0 bases and the J gene lost 3 bases, with 4 bases spanning the gap. CDR3 size: 13 residues. Per germline, CDR1 MGHRA and CDR2 YSYEKL. The CDR3 bases are TGCGCCAGCAGCCAAGACTGGACAGATACGCAGTATCTT. This sequence encodes CASSQDWTDTQYL.

This clonotype was detected many times. CDR3 loop: CASSLVFGSADTQYF. The DNA of the CDR3 is TGTGCCAGCAGCTTAGTTTTCGGGAGTGCAGATACGCAGTATTTT. The chain combines TRBV7-2 with TRBJ2-3; weak D call: TRBD2 (6 bases). This CDR3 comprises 15 residues. Between the trimmed V and J ends, which lost 1 base and 4 bases, there was a span of 12 bases. In germline, CDR1 is SGHTA, CDR2 FQGNSA.